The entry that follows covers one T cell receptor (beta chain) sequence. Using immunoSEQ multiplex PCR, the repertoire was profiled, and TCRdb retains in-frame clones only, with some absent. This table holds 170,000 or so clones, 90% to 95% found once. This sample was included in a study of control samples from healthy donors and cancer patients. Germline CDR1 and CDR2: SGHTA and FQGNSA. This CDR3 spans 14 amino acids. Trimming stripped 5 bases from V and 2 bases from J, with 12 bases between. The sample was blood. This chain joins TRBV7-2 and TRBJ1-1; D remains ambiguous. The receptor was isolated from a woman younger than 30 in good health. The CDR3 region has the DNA TGTGCCAGCAGCGCCCCACATCTAAACACTGAAGCTTTCTTT. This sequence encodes CASSAPHLNTEAFF. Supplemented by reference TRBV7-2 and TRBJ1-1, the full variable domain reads GAGVSQSPSNKVTEKGKDVELRCDPISGHTALYWYRQSLGQGLEFLIYFQGNSAPDKSGLPSDRFSAERTGGSVSTLTIQRTQQEDSAVYLCASSAPHLNTEAFFGQGTRLTVV.